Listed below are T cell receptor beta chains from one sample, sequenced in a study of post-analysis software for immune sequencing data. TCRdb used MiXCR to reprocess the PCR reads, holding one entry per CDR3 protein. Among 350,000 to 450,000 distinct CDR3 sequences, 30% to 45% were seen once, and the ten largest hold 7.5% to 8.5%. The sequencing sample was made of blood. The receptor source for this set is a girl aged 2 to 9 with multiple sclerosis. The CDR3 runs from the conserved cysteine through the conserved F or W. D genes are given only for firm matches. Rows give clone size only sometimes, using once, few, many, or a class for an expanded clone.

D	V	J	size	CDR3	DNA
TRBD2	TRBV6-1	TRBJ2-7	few	CASGSGRSRGYEQYF	TGTGCCAGCGGTAGCGGGAGGTCACGGGGCTACGAGCAGTACTTC
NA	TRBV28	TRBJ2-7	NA	CASSNSFGGTASYEQYF	TGTGCCAGCAGCAATTCGTTTGGCGGGACAGCCTCCTACGAGCAGTACTTC
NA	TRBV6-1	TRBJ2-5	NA	CASSEWGPRETQYF	TGTGCCAGCAGTGAATGGGGTCCCCGAGAGACCCAGTACTTC
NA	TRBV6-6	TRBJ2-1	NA	CASSKEQIRSYNEQFF	TGTGCCAGCAGTAAAGAGCAGATCCGCTCCTACAATGAGCAGTTCTTC
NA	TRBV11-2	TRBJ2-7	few	CASSLRQRAYEQYF	TGTGCCAGCAGCTTAAGACAGCGCGCCTACGAGCAGTACTTC
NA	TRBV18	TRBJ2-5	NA	CASSPGRDQETQYF	TGTGCCAGCTCACCAGGGCGGGATCAAGAGACCCAGTACTTC
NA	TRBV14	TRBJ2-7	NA	CASSQGLIRDPTAKQYF	TGTGCCAGCAGCCAAGGTCTAATAAGGGACCCTACCGCTAAGCAGTACTTC
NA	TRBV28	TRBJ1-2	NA	CASSLYYGYTF	TGTGCCAGCAGCTTGTACTATGGCTACACCTTC
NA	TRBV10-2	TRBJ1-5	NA	CASSGQVDQPQHF	TGCGCCAGCAGTGGACAGGTAGATCAGCCCCAGCATTTT
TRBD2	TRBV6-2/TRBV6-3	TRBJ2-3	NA	CASSQSGRTDTQYF	TGTGCCAGCAGCCAGAGCGGGAGAACAGATACGCAGTATTTT
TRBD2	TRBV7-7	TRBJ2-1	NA	CASSLDGGTGEQFF	TGTGCTAGCAGCTTAGACGGGGGGACGGGAGAGCAGTTCTTC
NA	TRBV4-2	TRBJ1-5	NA	CASSQAQHLNQPQHF	TGTGCCAGCAGCCAAGCCCAACACCTCAATCAGCCCCAGCATTTT
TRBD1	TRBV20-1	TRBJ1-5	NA	CSARGGQGPQPQHF	TGCAGTGCTAGAGGGGGACAGGGTCCTCAGCCCCAGCATTTT
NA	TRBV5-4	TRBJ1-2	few	CASSLRQNGYTF	TGTGCCAGCAGCCTCCGACAGAATGGCTACACCTTC
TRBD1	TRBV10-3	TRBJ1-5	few	CAISDPGQGGGQPQHF	TGTGCCATCAGTGATCCCGGACAGGGGGGTGGTCAGCCCCAGCATTTT
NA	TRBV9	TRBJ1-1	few	CASSVEGTRTEAFF	TGTGCCAGCAGCGTAGAGGGGACTAGGACTGAAGCTTTCTTT
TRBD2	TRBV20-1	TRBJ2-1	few	CSGTVGLAGEIGQFF	TGCAGTGGGACCGTGGGACTAGCGGGAGAAATAGGGCAGTTCTTC
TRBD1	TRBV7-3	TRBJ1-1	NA	CASSSDPGTGELMNTEAFF	TGTGCCAGCAGCTCAGATCCCGGGACAGGGGAACTCATGAACACTGAAGCTTTCTTT
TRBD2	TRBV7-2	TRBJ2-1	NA	CASGIPGLAGALEFF	TGTGCCAGCGGAATTCCGGGACTAGCGGGAGCTTTGGAGTTCTTC
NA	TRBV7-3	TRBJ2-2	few	CASSFTGLNTGELFF	TGTGCCAGCAGCTTTACAGGATTGAACACCGGGGAGCTGTTTTTT
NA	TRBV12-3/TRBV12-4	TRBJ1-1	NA	CASRDRERTPEAFF	TGTGCCAGCAGGGACAGAGAGCGGACACCTGAAGCTTTCTTT
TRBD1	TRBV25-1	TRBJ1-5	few	CASSDGAGTDSNQPQHF	TGTGCCAGCAGTGACGGTGCCGGGACAGATAGCAATCAGCCCCAGCATTTT
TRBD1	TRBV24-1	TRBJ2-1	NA	CATSDIGQVGVYNEQFF	TGTGCCACCAGTGATATTGGACAGGTAGGGGTCTACAATGAGCAGTTCTTC
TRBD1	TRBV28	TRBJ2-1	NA	CASSSIRTGSPIYNEQFF	TGTGCCAGCAGTTCTATCCGGACAGGTTCCCCTATTTACAATGAGCAGTTCTTC
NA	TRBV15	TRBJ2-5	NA	CATSYLDLLLQETQYF	TGTGCCACCAGCTACTTGGACTTACTTCTACAAGAGACCCAGTACTTC
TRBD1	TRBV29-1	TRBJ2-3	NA	CSVWQGAADTQYF	TGCAGCGTTTGGCAGGGGGCTGCAGATACGCAGTATTTT
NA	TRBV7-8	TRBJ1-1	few	CASSLVGGSLNTEAFF	TGTGCCAGCAGCTTAGTAGGGGGATCTTTGAACACTGAAGCTTTCTTT
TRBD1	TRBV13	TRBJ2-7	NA	CASSPSGTGAQGEQYF	TGTGCCAGCAGCCCCTCCGGGACAGGAGCCCAGGGCGAGCAGTACTTC
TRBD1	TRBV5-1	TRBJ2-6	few	CASSPGSGTGGAGANVLTF	TGCGCCAGCAGCCCTGGAAGCGGGACAGGGGGTGCTGGGGCCAACGTCCTGACTTTC
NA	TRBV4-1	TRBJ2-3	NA	CASSQDTGASTDTQYF	TGCGCCAGCAGCCAAGATACCGGGGCCAGCACAGATACGCAGTATTTT
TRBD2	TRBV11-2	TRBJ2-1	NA	CASSDLARSLGSSGRNGEQFF	TGTGCCAGCAGCGACCTAGCCCGTTCATTAGGTAGTAGCGGGAGAAATGGTGAGCAGTTCTTC
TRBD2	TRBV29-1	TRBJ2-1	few	CSVGRRLAKDEQFF	TGCAGCGTTGGGCGGAGACTAGCTAAGGATGAGCAGTTCTTC
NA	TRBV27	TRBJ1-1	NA	CASSLRAGNAEAFF	TGTGCCAGCAGTTTGCGGGCCGGGAACGCTGAAGCTTTCTTT
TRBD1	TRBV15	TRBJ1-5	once	CATSRDRQGPQPQHF	TGTGCCACCAGCAGAGACCGACAGGGGCCTCAGCCCCAGCATTTT
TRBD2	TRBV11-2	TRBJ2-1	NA	CASSRGGQVYNEQFF	TGTGCCAGCAGCCGGGGGGGACAAGTTTACAATGAGCAGTTCTTC
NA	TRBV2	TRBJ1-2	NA	CASSDRALYTF	TGTGCCAGTAGTGATAGGGCACTCTACACCTTC
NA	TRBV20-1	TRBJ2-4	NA	CSATTRARRNIQYF	TGCAGTGCTACCACACGAGCTCGTCGAAACATTCAGTACTTC
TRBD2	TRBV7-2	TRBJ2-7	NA	CASSLGRLAGAPIYEQYF	TGTGCCAGCAGCTTAGGGAGACTAGCGGGAGCTCCCATTTACGAGCAGTACTTC
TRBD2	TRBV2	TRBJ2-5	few	CASSPGTSRLQETQYF	TGTGCCAGCAGCCCCGGGACTAGCCGACTTCAAGAGACCCAGTACTTC
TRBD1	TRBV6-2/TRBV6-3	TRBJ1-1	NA	CASRTETGRLSAEAFF	TGTGCCAGCAGAACCGAGACAGGGAGGTTGTCGGCTGAAGCTTTCTTT
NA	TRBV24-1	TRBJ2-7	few	CATSEMGQGPGSYEQYF	TGTGCCACCAGTGAGATGGGTCAGGGCCCAGGATCCTACGAGCAGTACTTC
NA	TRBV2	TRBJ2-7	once	CASSEQGTSYEQYF	TGTGCCAGCAGTGAGCAGGGAACCTCCTACGAGCAGTACTTC
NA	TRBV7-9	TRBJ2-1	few	CASSLSGLVYNEQFF	TGTGCCAGCAGCTTATCAGGGCTCGTCTACAATGAGCAGTTCTTC
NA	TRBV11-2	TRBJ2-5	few	CASSRTGKQETQYF	TGTGCCAGCAGCCGAACTGGAAAACAAGAGACCCAGTACTTC
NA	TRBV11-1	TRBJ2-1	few	CASRPDRPSPYNEQFF	TGTGCCAGCAGGCCTGACAGACCGTCCCCGTACAATGAGCAGTTCTTC
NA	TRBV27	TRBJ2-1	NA	CASSSLYGCGYEQFF	TGTGCCAGCAGTTCCCTCTACGGGTGTGGGTATGAGCAGTTCTTC
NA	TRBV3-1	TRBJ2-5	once	CASSQVHTGTGETQYF	TGTGCCAGCAGCCAAGTTCACACCGGGACGGGAGAGACCCAGTACTTC
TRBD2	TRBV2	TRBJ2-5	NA	CASTWVPSGENEQYF	TGTGCCAGCACTTGGGTGCCTAGCGGGGAAAATGAGCAGTACTTC
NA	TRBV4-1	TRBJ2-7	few	CASSPERGLYEQYF	TGCGCCAGCAGCCCCGAGAGAGGACTCTACGAGCAGTACTTC
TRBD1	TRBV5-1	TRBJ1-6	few	CASSPRTGGQPLHF	TGCGCCAGCAGCCCCCGGACAGGGGGCCAACCCCTCCACTTT
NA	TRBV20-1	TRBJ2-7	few	CSARDQGLIQHEQYF	TGCAGTGCTAGAGATCAGGGGCTGATTCAGCACGAGCAGTACTTC
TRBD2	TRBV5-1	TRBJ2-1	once	CASSGTSGTQFF	TGCGCCAGCAGCGGGACTAGCGGAACTCAGTTCTTC
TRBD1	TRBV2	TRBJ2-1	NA	CASTRQGAGNEQFF	TGTGCCAGCACGAGGCAGGGGGCTGGAAATGAGCAGTTCTTC
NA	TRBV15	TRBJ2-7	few	CATSNSPGRAYEQYF	TGTGCCACCAGCAATTCCCCGGGACGGGCCTACGAGCAGTACTTC
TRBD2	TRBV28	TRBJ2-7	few	CASSFSSGGSSYEQYF	TGTGCCAGCAGTTTTTCTAGCGGGGGTAGCTCCTACGAGCAGTACTTC